The present T cell receptor (beta chain) was sequenced within a study of blood T cell repertoires in COVID-19. Assay used: immunoSEQ multiplex PCR; TCRdb lists only in-frame clones, some missing. This sample has roughly 68,000 clones; roughly 88% occur once, and the top ten carry around 0.52%. Trimming removed 3 bases at V and 8 bases at J, with 16 bases between. There are 13 residues in the CDR3. Germline V gives CDR1 GTSNPN, CDR2 SVGIG (reference sequence). The receptor comes from a man in his fifties with COVID-19, enrolled during active disease. This chain uses TRBV30 with TRBJ1-2, with D possibly being TRBD1 (6 bases). The source material was peripheral blood. The CDR3 DNA reads as TGTGCCTGGAGCCCACAGGGAAGGTGGGGCTACACCTTC. Its translation: CAWSPQGRWGYTF.